The rows below give T cell receptor beta chains drawn from one sample of a study of T-cell reconstitution after alpha-beta-depleted transplantation in children. TCRdb recomputed calls from the PCR reads with MiXCR, one row per CDR3 protein. The sample yields around 800,000 distinct CDR3 sequences, about 16% seen once. The input for sequencing was PBMCs, mostly from graft donor cells, taken 360 days after TCRalphabeta/CD19-depleted stem cell transplant. Receptors originate from a male patient younger than 18 who had a stem cell transplant for acute lymphoblastic leukemia, so the T cells may come from the graft donor. Both conserved end residues are part of each CDR3. The order of the fields is V gene, D gene, clone size, J gene, CDR3 protein, CDR3 DNA. A D gene is named only where the DNA matches it firmly. Expanded clones get a size class; other rows say once, few or many, or leave the size out.

v_gene: TRBV18; d_gene: TRBD1; abundance: few; j_gene: TRBJ2-3; CDR3aa: CASSVGQGTDTQYF; CDR3nt: TGTGCCAGCTCAGTCGGACAGGGGACAGATACGCAGTATTTT
v_gene: TRBV12-3/TRBV12-4; d_gene: NA; abundance: NA; j_gene: TRBJ2-2; CDR3aa: CASSFLAIWDTGELFF; CDR3nt: TGTGCCAGCAGTTTCTTAGCAATATGGGACACCGGGGAGCTGTTTTTT
v_gene: TRBV11-3; d_gene: NA; abundance: few; j_gene: TRBJ2-1; CDR3aa: CASSLEGRSGNEQFF; CDR3nt: TGTGCCAGCAGCTTAGAAGGGAGGTCGGGGAATGAGCAGTTCTTC
v_gene: TRBV20-1; d_gene: NA; abundance: many; j_gene: TRBJ1-4; CDR3aa: CSARAALSATNEKLFF; CDR3nt: TGCAGTGCTAGGGCAGCTCTTAGCGCGACTAATGAAAAACTGTTTTTT
v_gene: TRBV5-5; d_gene: TRBD1; abundance: few; j_gene: TRBJ1-1; CDR3aa: CASSSPGTDTEAFF; CDR3nt: TGTGCCAGCAGCTCCCCCGGGACAGACACTGAAGCTTTCTTT
v_gene: TRBV3-1; d_gene: NA; abundance: NA; j_gene: TRBJ2-7; CDR3aa: CASSQDGSPQEQYF; CDR3nt: TGTGCCAGCAGCCAAGATGGGTCTCCACAGGAGCAGTACTTC
v_gene: TRBV20-1; d_gene: NA; abundance: NA; j_gene: TRBJ2-5; CDR3aa: CSARDHTDQETQYF; CDR3nt: TGCAGTGCTAGAGATCATACAGACCAAGAGACCCAGTACTTC
v_gene: TRBV7-6; d_gene: TRBD2; abundance: many; j_gene: TRBJ2-4; CDR3aa: CASSLALGGRTKNIQYF; CDR3nt: TGTGCCAGCAGCTTAGCGCTTGGCGGGAGAACCAAAAACATTCAGTACTTC
v_gene: TRBV2; d_gene: TRBD2; abundance: NA; j_gene: TRBJ2-1; CDR3aa: CASRLNGLAGVHNEQFF; CDR3nt: TGTGCCAGCAGGCTAAACGGACTAGCGGGAGTCCACAATGAGCAGTTCTTC
v_gene: TRBV7-9; d_gene: NA; abundance: NA; j_gene: TRBJ2-7; CDR3aa: CASSLGRHGEQYF; CDR3nt: TGTGCCAGCAGCTTAGGCAGGCATGGAGAGCAGTACTTC
v_gene: TRBV12-3/TRBV12-4; d_gene: NA; abundance: few; j_gene: TRBJ2-3; CDR3aa: CASSSRQEQYF; CDR3nt: TGTGCCAGCAGTTCCAGACAGGAGCAGTATTTT
v_gene: TRBV5-1; d_gene: TRBD2; abundance: many; j_gene: TRBJ2-1; CDR3aa: CASSLVSGRANEQFF; CDR3nt: TGCGCCAGCAGCTTGGTCAGCGGGAGAGCCAATGAGCAGTTCTTC
v_gene: TRBV24-1; d_gene: TRBD2; abundance: NA; j_gene: TRBJ2-1; CDR3aa: CATSDFSGRARGYDEQFF; CDR3nt: TGTGCCACCAGTGATTTTAGCGGGAGGGCCCGGGGGTACGATGAGCAGTTCTTC
v_gene: TRBV6-1; d_gene: TRBD2; abundance: few; j_gene: TRBJ2-3; CDR3aa: CASRRTLAGVTDTQYF; CDR3nt: TGTGCCAGCAGAAGAACTTTAGCGGGAGTGACAGATACGCAGTATTTT
v_gene: TRBV20-1; d_gene: NA; abundance: few; j_gene: TRBJ1-1; CDR3aa: CSATDSEAFF; CDR3nt: TGCAGTGCCACGGACAGTGAGGCTTTCTTT
v_gene: TRBV7-6; d_gene: NA; abundance: NA; j_gene: TRBJ1-1; CDR3aa: CASSRGRGQAFF; CDR3nt: TGTGCCAGCAGCCGCGGGAGGGGCCAAGCTTTCTTT
v_gene: TRBV29-1; d_gene: NA; abundance: many; j_gene: TRBJ1-1; CDR3aa: CSVEEGGYTEAFF; CDR3nt: TGCAGCGTTGAAGAGGGTGGTTACACTGAAGCTTTCTTT